Below are 26 T cell receptor beta chains sequenced from a single sample in a study of beta chain features in type 1 diabetes. Whole-study results and caveats: Across all four CD4+ subsets, people with type 1 diabetes showed modestly shorter TCRB CDR3s.

For these receptors, no antigen is known. Expressed TCRB transcripts were sequenced, since all the RNA that had been isolated was reverse transcribed. Clones were read by immunoSEQ multiplex PCR, and TCRdb kept only the in-frame ones, dropping some. The data show hundreds of thousands of clones, about an eighth seen once. Sequencing was done on a sample of naive CD4+ T cells from blood. The receptors shown here come from a man between 18 and 35 years old with type 1 diabetes.

This clone turned up a few times. Other nucleotide sequences in the sample specify the same CDR3. The chain joins TRBV5-1 to TRBJ2-7; tentative D call: TRBD1 (5 bases). The CDR3 consists of 14 residues. CDR1 and CDR2 (germline): SGHRS, YFSETQ. V lost 0 bases, J lost 0 bases, and 7 bases lay in between. The CDR3 sequence is CASSLADSSYEQYF. CDR3 DNA sequence: TGCGCCAGCAGCTTGGCCGACAGCTCCTACGAGCAGTACTTC.

This clone was counted a few times. The V gene is TRBV7-3, the J gene TRBJ2-2, with D perhaps TRBD1 (6 bases). The CDR3 has 15 amino acids. Between the trimmed V and J ends, which lost 3 bases and 5 bases, there was a span of 13 bases. Per the germline V gene, CDR1 is SGHTA and CDR2 is FQGTGA. For the CDR3, the DNA is TGTGCCAGCAGCTTCGGACAGTTAGGGACCGGGGAGCTGTTTTTT. This encodes CASSFGQLGTGELFF.

In its sample, this clone was seen a few times. The chain couples TRBV18 to TRBJ2-1, with D maybe TRBD1 (5 bases). The germline CDR1 and CDR2 sequences are KGHSH and LQKENI. V was pared by 3 bases and J by 4 bases, with 7 bases between. The CDR3 has 13 amino acids. In DNA, the CDR3 is TGTGCCAGCTCACCGACAGAGTACAATGAGCAGTTCTTC. Amino acid sequence: CASSPTEYNEQFF.

In its sample, this clone was seen a few times. The V call is TRBV28, the J call TRBJ1-1; D uncertain. Germline assignment: CDR1 MDHEN and CDR2 SYDVKM. The CDR3 has 14 amino acids. The ends were cut back, 2 bases at V and 0 bases at J, with 7 bases in the middle. The CDR3 region is CASSLGWVNTEAFF. The CDR3 bases are TGTGCCAGCAGTTTAGGTTGGGTGAACACTGAAGCTTTCTTT. Looking up the rest from reference TRBV28 and TRBJ1-1 gives the full variable domain: DVKVTQSSRYLVKRTGEKVFLECVQDMDHENMFWYRQDPGLGLRLIYFSYDVKMKEKGDIPEGYSVSREKKERFSLILESASTNQTSMYLCASSLGWVNTEAFFGQGTRLTVV.

This clone was found a few times. This CDR3 is CASSREGRSYEQYF. In DNA, the CDR3 is TGCGCCAGCAGTCGGGAGGGAAGATCCTACGAGCAGTACTTC. V and J are TRBV5-1 and TRBJ2-7; 8 nucleotides align to TRBD2. The germline CDR1 and CDR2 sequences are SGHRS and YFSETQ. This CDR3 contains 14 residues. With V trimmed by 5 bases and J by 1 base, 5 bases remained unmatched. Full variable domain (outside the CDR3, taken from reference TRBV5-1 and TRBJ2-7): KAGVTQTPRYLIKTRGQQVTLSCSPISGHRSVSWYQQTPGQGLQFLFEYFSETQRNKGNFPGRFSGRQFSNSRSEMNVSTLELGDSALYLCASSREGRSYEQYFGPGTRLTVT.

This clone has only a few counts. The chain links TRBV2 to TRBJ2-1; a possible D gene is TRBD1 (5 bases). With 7 bases removed from V and 5 bases from J, the gap between germline ends came to 12 bases. CDR1 is SNHLY, CDR2 FYNNEI, per germline. The CDR3 totals 13 residues. The CDR3 spells CASISVRDNEQFF. DNA of the CDR3: TGTGCCAGCATTTCTGTCAGGGACAATGAGCAGTTCTTC.

The V and J genes are TRBV29-1 and TRBJ1-1; possible D gene TRBD1, 5 bases. Germline V gene lookup returns CDR1 SQVTM and CDR2 ANQGSEA. V gave up 7 bases and J gave up 7 bases, with 16 bases separating them. This CDR3 is built from 12 residues. The DNA for the CDR3 is TGCAGCGGGGCCCAGGGAAGCCTTGAAGCTTTCTTT. Residues: CSGAQGSLEAFF.

This clone was detected only a few times. V usage is TRBV29-1 and J usage is TRBJ1-1; D is ambiguous. The CDR3 is 11 residues long. Between the trimmed V and J ends, which lost 3 bases and 12 bases, there was a span of 14 bases. The germline CDR1 and CDR2 sequences are SQVTM and ANQGSEA. The CDR3 DNA is TGCAGCGTTGAGCCAGCAATTAAATCTTTCTTT. This codes for CSVEPAIKSFF. Full variable domain (missing parts from reference TRBV29-1 and TRBJ1-1): SAVISQKPSRDICQRGTSLTIQCQVDSQVTMMFWYRQQPGQSLTLIATANQGSEATYESGFVIDKFPISRPNLTFSTLTVSNMSPEDSSIYLCSVEPAIKSFFGQGTRLTVV.

The chain carries TRBV9 and TRBJ2-7, with TRBD1 identical over 7 bases. Trimming cost V 4 bases and J 2 bases; bases outside gene matches: 6. The CDR3 sequence is 14 residues long. Germline loops: CDR1 SGDLS, CDR2 YYNGEE. The CDR3: CASSPRQGPYEQYF. CDR3 sequence (DNA): TGTGCCAGCAGCCCTCGACAGGGACCCTACGAGCAGTACTTC.

This clone was observed a handful of times. The V and J genes are TRBV7-2 and TRBJ2-1, with a tentative D call TRBD1 (6 bases). Germline loops: CDR1 SGHTA, CDR2 FQGNSA. The CDR3 runs to 15 residues. Deletions cut 2 bases from V and 6 bases from J, with 14 bases between. DNA of the CDR3: TGTGCCAGCAGCTTACAACTAATGACAGGCAATGAGCAGTTCTTC. Residues: CASSLQLMTGNEQFF.

The rearrangement links TRBV5-6 to TRBJ2-3; D unresolved. Deletions cut 0 bases from V and 3 bases from J, with 11 bases between. The CDR3 has 15 residues. The germline gives CDR1 SGHDT, CDR2 YYEEEE. The CDR3 DNA is TGTGCCAGCAGCTTGGCTCCAGGCCCAACAGATACGCAGTATTTT. The encoded protein is CASSLAPGPTDTQYF.

This clone came up a few times. The gene calls are TRBV30 and TRBJ1-1; TRBD1 is a possible D gene (5 bases). Germline CDR1 reads GTSNPN; CDR2 reads SVGIG (reference sequence). This CDR3 has 13 residues. V was pared by 8 bases and J by 0 bases, with 13 bases between. The CDR3 is CATNGALNTEAFF. The CDR3 DNA follows: TGTGCCACAAACGGGGCCTTGAACACTGAAGCTTTCTTT.

This clone was seen a handful of times. This sequence joins TRBV29-1 and TRBJ1-1; a weak D match, TRBD1 (5 bases). This CDR3 spans 14 amino acids. Trimming shortened V by 6 bases and J by 4 bases, and 18 bases separated the two germline ends. In germline, CDR1 is SQVTM, CDR2 ANQGSEA. Here the CDR3 DNA reads TGCAGCGTCCGAGGACGGCAGGGCGTCACTGAAGCTTTCTTT. This gives the protein CSVRGRQGVTEAFF. The whole variable domain, filled in from reference TRBV29-1 and TRBJ1-1, reads SAVISQKPSRDICQRGTSLTIQCQVDSQVTMMFWYRQQPGQSLTLIATANQGSEATYESGFVIDKFPISRPNLTFSTLTVSNMSPEDSSIYLCSVRGRQGVTEAFFGQGTRLTVV.

The chain uses TRBV7-6 and TRBJ2-5; D remains unclear. V lost 2 bases and J lost 5, with 9 bases in between. Germline V lookup: CDR1 SGHVS, CDR2 FNYEAQ. The CDR3 is 13 residues long. CDR3 bases: TGTGCCAGCAGCTTAATGTCGCGGGAGACCCAGTACTTC. Protein product: CASSLMSRETQYF.

This clone showed up just a few times. The rearrangement joins TRBV19 to TRBJ1-6; the D is unclear. CDR1 and CDR2 from the germline V gene are LNHDA and SQIVND (reference sequence). The V end was cut by 8 bases, the J end by 14 bases, with 13 bases between. The CDR3 totals 11 residues. The DNA for the CDR3 is TGTGCCAGTGGGCTGGGTGTGGCCCTCCACTTT. This encodes CASGLGVALHF.

A few counts support this clone. The rearrangement links TRBV4-1 to TRBJ2-3; D remains ambiguous. Germline lookup yields CDR1 MGHRA and CDR2 YSYEKL. V lost 1 base and J lost 2, with 7 bases in between. CDR3 length: 14 residues. The CDR3 DNA sequence: TGCGCCAGCAGCCAAGGCCCGGACACAGATACGCAGTATTTT. Its translation is CASSQGPDTDTQYF.

This chain uses TRBV6-1 with TRBJ2-7; D is undetermined. The CDR3 is 15 residues long. Germline CDR1 and CDR2: MNHNS and SASEGT. V was clipped by 2 bases and J by 2 bases, with 13 bases between them. CDR3 protein: CASSESWGPPYEQYF. As DNA, the CDR3 is TGTGCCAGCAGTGAAAGTTGGGGTCCCCCCTACGAGCAGTACTTC.

In its sample, this clone was seen a few times. The V call is TRBV29-1, the J call TRBJ2-3, with a tentative D call TRBD2 (5 bases). Trimming pared 8 bases from V and 4 bases from J, leaving 13 bases between. Germline loops: CDR1 SQVTM, CDR2 ANQGSEA. The CDR3 length is 12 residues. CDR3 nucleotide sequence: TGCAGCTTAGGACTGGAAGCAGATACGCAGTATTTT. Its translation: CSLGLEADTQYF.

This rearrangement joins TRBV2 to TRBJ2-5, with TRBD2 matching 9 bases. The V gene end was trimmed by 6 bases and the J gene end by 2 bases; junction bases not matched to a gene: 7. Germline assignment: CDR1 SNHLY and CDR2 FYNNEI. CDR3 length equals 15 residues. CDR3 nucleotides: TGTGCCAGCAGACGTTCAGCGGGGGGACAAGAGACCCAGTACTTC. This translates into CASRRSAGGQETQYF.

The chain uses TRBV9 and TRBJ2-5, with D perhaps assigned TRBD1 or TRBD2 (5 bases each). The better agreement between TRBJ2-7 and the DNA end casts doubt on the J call. The V gene's germline CDR1 is SGDLS and CDR2 YYNGEE. The CDR3 runs 15 residues. The CDR3 protein is CASSAAGTESYEQYF. The CDR3 DNA reads as TGTGCCAGCAGCGCGGCCGGGACCGAATCCTACGAGCAGTACTTC.

In this sample, this clone turned up a few times. The chain carries TRBV10-2 and TRBJ1-2; D call uncertain. The germline V gene has CDR1 WSHSY and CDR2 SAAADI. Trimming left V 6 bases short and J 2 bases short, with 7 bases between. The CDR3 covers 12 residues. DNA of the CDR3: TGCGCCAGCAGGCCTTCCAACTATGGCTACACCTTC. Amino acids: CASRPSNYGYTF.

The CDR3 coding sequence is TGTGCCAGCAGCCTTCCACAGGGAGGTGAGCAGTTCTTC. Encoded protein: CASSLPQGGEQFF. The genes are TRBV28 and TRBJ2-1; TRBD1 or TRBD2 may be the D gene (6 bases each). Trimming cost V 6 bases and J 9 bases, with 15 bases left between them. The CDR3 covers 13 residues. CDR1 MDHEN and CDR2 SYDVKM come from the germline V gene.

This clone was seen only a few times. The chain is built from TRBV30 and TRBJ1-3; D not certain. The CDR3 loop spans 13 amino acids. Trimming stripped 5 bases from V and 0 bases from J, with 8 bases between. CDR1 and CDR2 (germline): GTSNPN, SVGIG (reference sequence). This chain's CDR3 is CAWDTGSGNTIYF. The CDR3 DNA reads TGTGCCTGGGACACCGGCTCTGGAAACACCATATATTTT.

About this clone itself: The same CDR3 arises from other DNA sequences in this sample as well. The rearrangement joins TRBV29-1 to TRBJ1-1, with TRBD1 as a possible D gene (5 bases). In germline, CDR1 is SQVTM, CDR2 ANQGSEA. CDR3 length equals 13 residues. Between the trimmed V and J ends, which lost 5 bases and 0 bases, there was a span of 10 bases. The CDR3 here is CSVQGRLNTEAFF. DNA for the CDR3: TGCAGCGTTCAGGGCCGCTTGAACACTGAAGCTTTCTTT. The full variable domain, with the rest looked up from reference TRBV29-1 and TRBJ1-1, is SAVISQKPSRDICQRGTSLTIQCQVDSQVTMMFWYRQQPGQSLTLIATANQGSEATYESGFVIDKFPISRPNLTFSTLTVSNMSPEDSSIYLCSVQGRLNTEAFFGQGTRLTVV.

This clone was detected only a few times. J is TRBJ1-2 and V is TRBV7-2; no firm D call. CDR1 and CDR2 from the germline V gene are SGHTA and FQGNSA. V was clipped by 2 bases and J by 4 bases, with 8 bases between them. CDR3 size: 13 residues. The CDR3 loop is CASSLSGSYGYTF. Here the CDR3 DNA reads TGTGCCAGCAGCTTATCGGGGTCCTATGGCTACACCTTC.

DNA of the CDR3: TGTGCCAGCAGCCCTCGCGGACAGGGTTACGAGCAGTACTTC. Residues: CASSPRGQGYEQYF. V is TRBV7-9 and J is TRBJ2-7; 8 bases map to TRBD1. With 5 bases clipped from V and 4 bases from J, the junction kept 7 bases outside the gene matches. Germline lookup yields CDR1 SEHNR and CDR2 FQNEAQ (reference sequence). CDR3 length: 14 amino acids.